This TCR beta chain came from a study of blood T cell repertoires in COVID-19. In the study overall: Donors in the United States, Italy and Spain gave samples during acute or convalescent COVID-19. Sample material is recorded as cDNA or gDNA derived from T cells, B-cell-depleted T cells, or PBMCs.

The V and J ends lost 2 bases and 2 bases, in that order; junction bases with no gene match: 4. CDR1 is MNHNS and CDR2 is SASEGT in the germline V gene. This CDR3 has 15 amino acids. The repertoire was sequenced with immunoSEQ multiplex PCR; TCRdb's copy has only in-frame clones and lacks some. Of 45,000 to 55,000 clones in the sample, 82% were seen once. One Seattle source followed patients from active infection through their disease course. The origin of this receptor is an elderly man with COVID-19, enrolled during active disease. The chain is built from TRBV6-1 and TRBJ2-3; TRBD2 matches 7 bases. Input material: peripheral blood. CDR3 coding DNA: TGTGCCAGCAGTGAACCGGGGGGTCCCACAGATACGCAGTATTTT. Translation gives CASSEPGGPTDTQYF.